Listed below are T cell receptor beta chains from one sample, sequenced in a study of human T cells and chemical hapten exposure. TCRdb independently ran MiXCR on the RACE reads; one entry per CDR3 protein. The sample has about 84,000 distinct CDR3 sequences, more than 9% seen once. Sequencing was performed on whole blood, taken in connection with sensitization to the hapten diphenylcyclopropenone (DPC). The receptors were sampled from a woman aged 45-59 years with alopecia areata. Some clones in this sample may be carry-over from other donors' samples. CDR3s include the opening cysteine and the closing phenylalanine or tryptophan. The D gene is left open where the match is weak. Clone size is stated in some rows and not others, as once, few, many or a class when expanded.

J gene	V gene	D gene	clone size	CDR3 DNA	CDR3 protein
TRBJ2-3	TRBV20-1	-	few	TGCAGTGCTAGGTCCTTACCCTCGACAGATACGCAGTATTTT	CSARSLPSTDTQYF
TRBJ2-3	TRBV6-2/TRBV6-3	TRBD2	-	TGTGCCAGCAGAACAAGTGGACTAGCGGGATGGGGAGATACGCAGTATTTT	CASRTSGLAGWGDTQYF
TRBJ1-5	TRBV19	-	many	TGTGCCAGTAGACGGGGCTATAGCAATCAGCCCCAGCATTTT	CASRRGYSNQPQHF
TRBJ2-7	TRBV10-3	-	-	TGTGCCATCAGTGACTTCTACGAGCAGTACTTC	CAISDFYEQYF
TRBJ1-5	TRBV5-5	-	many	TGTGCCAGCAGCTTGGGATCCCCCGTGGGTCAGCCCCAGCATTTT	CASSLGSPVGQPQHF
TRBJ2-1	TRBV20-1	TRBD2	-	TGCAGTGCTAGAGCGAAGAGCGGGAGAAGGTTAGGTGAGCAGTTCTTC	CSARAKSGRRLGEQFF
TRBJ1-6	TRBV30	-	few	TGTGCCTGGACACGGGACGGCGTCCGATCACCCCTCCACTTT	CAWTRDGVRSPLHF
TRBJ2-6	TRBV20-1	-	few	TGCAGTGCTGAATCTTCTGGGGCCAACGTCCTGACTTTC	CSAESSGANVLTF
TRBJ1-1	TRBV7-2	TRBD1	few	TGTGCCAGCAGCGACAGGGCCAGCAAGGCCACTGAAGCTTTCTTT	CASSDRASKATEAFF
TRBJ2-7	TRBV29-1	TRBD1	few	TGCAGCGTTTCTGGACAGGGCTACGAGCAGTACTTC	CSVSGQGYEQYF
TRBJ2-1	TRBV7-9	-	many	TGTGCCAGCAGCTTTAGGGGGAGTCACAATGAGCAGTTCTTC	CASSFRGSHNEQFF
TRBJ1-1	TRBV11-2	-	many	TGTGCCAGCAGCCAGGGGATGAACACTGAAGCTTTCTTT	CASSQGMNTEAFF
TRBJ2-1	TRBV10-1	-	-	TGCGCCAGCAGTGAGTCGAATCGAGGGCAGTTCTTC	CASSESNRGQFF
TRBJ2-7	TRBV28	-	-	TGTGCCAGCTGTGTCTGCCGCTCGGGCTCCTACGAGCAGTACTTC	CASCVCRSGSYEQYF
TRBJ2-5	TRBV5-4	TRBD1	-	TGTGCCAGCAGCCCCCCACCGGGACAGGGAGAAGAGACCCAGTACTTC	CASSPPPGQGEETQYF
TRBJ1-5	TRBV5-5	-	many	TGTGCCAGCAGCTTGGGGAATCAGCCCCAGCATTTT	CASSLGNQPQHF
TRBJ2-7	TRBV28	-	-	TGTGCCAGCAGTTTATTAGGCGTGCCGTACTTC	CASSLLGVPYF
TRBJ1-3	TRBV2	-	many	TGTGCCAGCAGCCCCGATCTCTCTGGAAACACCATATATTTT	CASSPDLSGNTIYF
TRBJ2-5	TRBV20-1	-	many	TGCAGTGCTGTCCTCCGGGACACCCAAGGGACCCAGTACTTC	CSAVLRDTQGTQYF
TRBJ2-7	TRBV20-1	-	-	TGCAGTGCTAGAGAAAACCGCCCCGAAAGGGGCTACGAGCAGTACTTC	CSARENRPERGYEQYF
TRBJ2-1	TRBV7-9	TRBD2	many	TGTGCCAGCAGCTTCCGATGGGAGGGACCCTACAATGAGCAGTTCTTC	CASSFRWEGPYNEQFF
TRBJ2-5	TRBV20-1	-	few	TGCAGTGCTCCCCCCGTGGACGGCGCCCAGACCCAGTACTTC	CSAPPVDGAQTQYF
TRBJ2-6	TRBV27	-	few	TGTGCCAGCAGTTCCCTTACAGGGCCCGGGGCCAACGTCCTGACTTTC	CASSSLTGPGANVLTF
TRBJ2-3	TRBV10-1	-	few	TGCGCCAGCAGTTTGACCTCTTTCGATACGCAGTATTTT	CASSLTSFDTQYF
TRBJ2-1	TRBV11-2	TRBD1	-	TGTGCCAGCAGCCGGGGACAGGGTAATTACAATGAGCAGTTCTTC	CASSRGQGNYNEQFF
TRBJ2-1	TRBV19	-	-	TGTGCCAGTAGTACCCCGGCGAGAAGCTCCTACAATGAGCAGTTCTTC	CASSTPARSSYNEQFF
TRBJ1-2	TRBV3-1	-	many	TGTGCCAGCAGCCAAAGTGGAGGGGCGACCTATGGCTACACCTTC	CASSQSGGATYGYTF
TRBJ1-3	TRBV12-3/TRBV12-4	-	-	TGTGCCAGCATGGGTCGGACCAAACTCAACTCTGGAAACACCATATATTTT	CASMGRTKLNSGNTIYF
TRBJ2-7	TRBV20-1	-	-	TGCAGTGCCTCCCGGACCGTTTCCTACGAGCAGTACTTC	CSASRTVSYEQYF
TRBJ2-2	TRBV29-1	-	-	TGCAGCGTTGGACACACCGGGGAGCTGTTTTTT	CSVGHTGELFF
TRBJ2-5	TRBV7-2	-	-	TGTGCCAGCAGCCCCGATCTAGGGGTAGAGACCCAGTACTTC	CASSPDLGVETQYF
TRBJ1-1	TRBV28	-	few	TGTGCCAGCAGTGGAGGGTACACTGAAGCTTTCTTT	CASSGGYTEAFF